The 27 T cell receptor beta chains below all came from one sample that was sequenced in a study of cytomegalovirus exposure and HLA in healthy donors. This PCR relied on a set of 60 Vbeta primers and 13 Jbeta primers. Here immunoSEQ multiplex PCR was the method, and the copy in TCRdb shows in-frame clones only, minus some. The sample yields 150,000 to 200,000 clones, around 65% seen once. Sample: PBMCs. The receptor source for this set is a woman in her 40s in good health and CMV-seropositive.

This clone has a handful of counts. This chain connects TRBV4-3 to TRBJ1-1, with D possibly matching TRBD1 (5 bases). Germline assignment: CDR1 LGHNA and CDR2 YSLEER. The CDR3 is 16 amino acids. V was cut by 1 base and J by 5 bases, with 17 bases left in between. As DNA, the CDR3 is TGCGCCAGCAGCCAAGGGGTGGGGCAGGGTCTAACTGAAGCTTTCTTT. It specifies CASSQGVGQGLTEAFF.

This clone has more than one count but fewer than ten. The V and J genes are TRBV28 and TRBJ2-2, with 8 bases identical to TRBD1. Trimming took 8 bases from V and 4 from J; bases not matched to a gene: 3. CDR3 length equals 13 residues. Germline V CDR1 and CDR2: MDHEN, SYDVKM. CDR3 protein: CASGTGGTGELFF. As DNA, the CDR3 is TGTGCCAGCGGGACAGGCGGCACCGGGGAGCTGTTTTTT.

The chain recombines TRBV5-6 with TRBJ1-3; D is possibly TRBD1 (6 bases). The CDR3 covers 14 residues. The V gene lost 0 bases and the J gene lost 2 bases, with 6 bases spanning the gap. Per the germline V gene, CDR1 is SGHDT and CDR2 is YYEEEE. For the CDR3, the DNA is TGTGCCAGCAGCTTGGACAGGGCTGGAAACACCATATATTTT. It encodes CASSLDRAGNTIYF.

This chain's CDR3 is CASSVGQRADTDTQYF. For the CDR3, the DNA is TGTGCCAGCAGCGTAGGTCAGCGGGCGGACACAGATACGCAGTATTTT. V and J are TRBV9 and TRBJ2-3; weak D call: TRBD2 (6 bases). The CDR3 runs to 16 residues. Germline-derived CDR1 and CDR2 are SGDLS and YYNGEE. Trimming removed 0 bases at V and 2 bases at J, with 13 bases between.

The V gene is TRBV25-1, the J gene TRBJ1-3; D gene ambiguous. The CDR3 length is 14 residues. Trimming took 2 bases from V and 3 from J, leaving 8 bases between them. Germline CDR1 is MGHDK and CDR2 is SYGVNS. In DNA form, the CDR3 reads TGTGCCAGCAGTGAAGGGTCAGGTGGAAACACCATATATTTT. Encoded protein: CASSEGSGGNTIYF.

The chain links TRBV5-1 to TRBJ2-5, with 8 bases matching TRBD1. The DNA end lines up better with TRBJ2-7; the J call may be wrong. CDR1 is SGHRS and CDR2 is YFSETQ in the germline V gene. The CDR3 extends over 14 amino acids. CDR3 amino acids: CASSFGTGSYEQYF. As DNA, the CDR3 is TGCGCCAGCAGCTTCGGGACAGGCTCCTACGAGCAGTACTTC.

The chain couples TRBV6-6 to TRBJ2-3, with TRBD2 as a possible D gene (6 bases). The CDR3 is made up of 14 amino acids. Between the trimmed V and J ends, which lost 4 bases and 2 bases, there was a span of 10 bases. The V gene's germline CDR1 is MNHNY and CDR2 SVGAGI (reference sequence). In DNA, the CDR3 is TGTGCCAGCAGTTCCCCTAGCGACACAGATACGCAGTATTTT. Translating it yields CASSSPSDTDTQYF.

This clone was counted a single time. CDR3 bases: TGTGCCAGCAGCCCCAGGGACAGTGACCAAGAGACCCAGTACTTC. This gives the protein CASSPRDSDQETQYF. The chain links TRBV7-9 to TRBJ2-5; 7 bases line up with TRBD1. There are 15 residues in the CDR3. CDR1 and CDR2 from the germline V gene are SEHNR and FQNEAQ (reference sequence). Trimming cost V 5 bases and J 0 bases; bases outside gene matches: 6.

This chain joins TRBV28 and TRBJ2-7, with TRBD1 as a possible D gene (6 bases). Trimming pared 5 bases from V and 2 bases from J, leaving 13 bases between. The germline gives CDR1 MDHEN, CDR2 SYDVKM. The CDR3 is 14 amino acids. The CDR3 is CASSPPTGPYEQYF. In nucleotides, the CDR3 is TGTGCCAGCAGTCCCCCGACAGGCCCCTACGAGCAGTACTTC.

There are a few counts of this clone. This chain joins TRBV5-5 and TRBJ2-7; TRBD2 matches 9 bases. CDR1 and CDR2 (germline): SGHKS, YYEKEE (reference sequence). The CDR3 has 15 amino acids. The junction had 11 bases not matched to a gene; V was cut back by 4 bases and J by 6 bases. The DNA for the CDR3 is TGTGCCAGCAGCCGGCGGGAGGGCCCTTCTAGCGAGCAGTACTTC. Its protein product is CASSRREGPSSEQYF.

This chain links TRBV5-6 with TRBJ2-1, with TRBD2 matching over 8 bases. Germline V lookup: CDR1 SGHDT, CDR2 YYEEEE. The CDR3 runs 16 residues. J lost 2 bases, V lost 4 bases, and 8 bases had no gene match. The CDR3 bases are TGTGCCAGCAGCCCCGACAGCGGGAGCCCCTACAATGAGCAGTTCTTC. The encoded protein is CASSPDSGSPYNEQFF.

The chain links TRBV6-5 to TRBJ2-1; TRBD2 might be the D (6 bases). Per germline, CDR1 MNHEY and CDR2 SVGAGI. Trimming took off 8 bases at V and 0 bases at J, with 14 bases between the two ends. The CDR3 is 15 residues long. This CDR3 is CASGLSGSSYNEQFF. The DNA for the CDR3 is TGTGCCAGCGGACTATCTGGTAGCTCCTACAATGAGCAGTTCTTC.

In its sample, this clone was seen a few times. V is TRBV10-1 and J is TRBJ2-5, with TRBD2 identical over 9 bases. There are 17 residues in the CDR3. Germline CDR1 and CDR2: WNHNN and SYGVQD (reference sequence). V was pared by 4 bases and J by 1 base, with 10 bases of the junction left unmatched. The CDR3 reads CASSVYPSGVVQETQYF. CDR3 coding DNA: TGCGCCAGCAGTGTATACCCTAGCGGGGTTGTCCAAGAGACCCAGTACTTC.

This chain connects TRBV28 to TRBJ1-4; D gene unclear. The CDR3 extends over 15 amino acids. V was cut by 3 bases and J by 4 bases, with 12 bases left in between. Germline values: CDR1 MDHEN, CDR2 SYDVKM. CDR3 amino acids: CASSFEPADNEKLFF. In nucleotides, the CDR3 is TGTGCCAGCAGTTTCGAGCCGGCGGATAATGAAAAACTGTTTTTT.

The table lists this clone with a few counts. The chain combines TRBV6-6 with TRBJ2-1, with D unclear. CDR1 is MNHNY, CDR2 SVGAGI, per germline (reference sequence). The CDR3 consists of 8 residues. V lost 9 bases, J lost 15 bases, and 9 bases lay in between. CDR3 coding DNA: TGTGCCAGGCTGCGCCGGTTCTTC. Translating it yields CARLRRFF.

The rearrangement links TRBV28 to TRBJ1-2; D not resolved. From germline, CDR1 is MDHEN and CDR2 SYDVKM. This CDR3 is built from 12 residues. Trimming removed 6 bases at V and 0 bases at J, with 5 bases between. CDR3 amino acids: CASRLSNYGYTF. The DNA of the CDR3 is TGTGCCAGCAGACTATCTAACTATGGCTACACCTTC.

The chain is built from TRBV7-8 and TRBJ2-7; D is possibly TRBD1 (5 bases). Germline values: CDR1 SGHVS, CDR2 FQNEAQ. Trimming took 1 base from V and 2 from J, leaving 6 bases between them. The CDR3 loop spans 13 amino acids. CDR3: CASSLGQPYEQYF. CDR3 nucleotides: TGTGCCAGCAGCTTAGGACAGCCCTACGAGCAGTACTTC.

The chain uses TRBV27 and TRBJ1-2, with D hard to call. V dropped 3 bases and J dropped 4 bases, with 15 bases sitting between them. The CDR3 consists of 15 residues. Germline V gene data show CDR1 as MNHEY and CDR2 as SMNVEV (reference sequence). This CDR3 is CASSFAAGVGYGYTF. CDR3 nucleotides: TGTGCCAGCAGTTTCGCAGCCGGAGTAGGCTATGGCTACACCTTC.

This sequence joins TRBV9 and TRBJ1-3; D perhaps matches TRBD1 (6 bases). Germline CDR1 reads SGDLS; CDR2 reads YYNGEE. CDR3 length: 15 residues. V lost 2 bases and J lost 1, with 10 bases in between. The CDR3 spells CASSVDSQSGNTIYF. Written as DNA, the CDR3 is TGTGCCAGCAGCGTGGACAGCCAGTCTGGAAACACCATATATTTT.

The chain uses TRBV2 and TRBJ1-5; D might be TRBD1 (6 bases). Germline CDR1 SNHLY, CDR2 FYNNEI. CDR3 length: 13 residues. V shed 6 bases and J shed 13 bases, with 19 bases lying between them. CDR3 loop: CASSLQVRGLQHF. The DNA for the CDR3 is TGTGCCAGCAGCTTACAGGTGAGGGGGTTGCAGCATTTT.

The J gene is TRBJ1-1, the V gene TRBV14, with D possibly TRBD1 on 5 matching bases. V shed 4 bases and J shed 3 bases, with 15 bases lying between them. This CDR3 spans 15 amino acids. Germline lookup yields CDR1 SGHDN and CDR2 FVKESK. The CDR3 region is CASSLFQGGHTEAFF. CDR3 nucleotide sequence: TGTGCCAGCAGCCTATTTCAGGGCGGCCACACTGAAGCTTTCTTT.

The chain employs TRBV5-6 and TRBJ2-5, with 9 bases matching TRBD1. The J call may be mistaken, given a closer DNA end match to TRBJ2-7. Germline lookup yields CDR1 SGHDT and CDR2 YYEEEE. The CDR3 loop spans 13 amino acids. The CDR3 protein is CASSLDRGPEQYF. The CDR3, as DNA: TGTGCCAGCAGCTTGGACAGGGGGCCCGAGCAGTACTTC.

The CDR3 loop is CASSANRGEQYF. Written as DNA, the CDR3 is TGTGCCAGCAGCGCCAACAGGGGTGAGCAGTACTTC. The chain couples TRBV7-9 to TRBJ2-7, with 7 bases matching TRBD1. The CDR3 runs to 12 residues. Unmatched junction bases numbered 5, after V lost 5 bases and J lost 7 bases. Per germline, CDR1 SEHNR and CDR2 FQNEAQ (reference sequence).

The chain couples TRBV18 to TRBJ2-3; D not resolved. The germline V gene encodes CDR1 KGHSH and CDR2 LQKENI. This CDR3 has 13 amino acids. The ends were cut back, 3 bases at V and 8 bases at J, with 12 bases in the middle. The CDR3 nucleotides read TGTGCCAGCTCACCCCCTCATGGAGTTACGCAGTATTTT. Its protein is CASSPPHGVTQYF.

As concerns this clone: The junction does not match germline at one end; this may be a read error. V and J are TRBV6-7 and TRBJ2-3, with 10 bases that match TRBD2. TRBV6-7 falls under the ORF class, with uncertain function. This CDR3 comprises 16 residues. Written as DNA, the CDR3 is TGTGCCAGCAGTCACTCCGGGACTAGCGCCACAGATACGCAGTATTTT. Protein product: CASSHSGTSATDTQYF.

The gene calls are TRBV5-6 and TRBJ2-2, with 11 bases identical to TRBD1. The V segment lost 4 bases and the J segment 5 bases; nucleotides outside the gene matches: 4. The CDR3 has 15 residues. CDR1 SGHDT and CDR2 YYEEEE come from the germline V gene. The CDR3 reads CASSTGTGGTGELFF. The CDR3, as DNA: TGTGCCAGCAGCACGGGGACAGGGGGAACCGGGGAGCTGTTTTTT.

The rearrangement links TRBV4-3 to TRBJ1-4; 7 positions agree with TRBD1. The V segment lost 3 bases and the J segment 0 bases; nucleotides outside the gene matches: 1. Germline loops: CDR1 LGHNA, CDR2 YSLEER. This CDR3 is built from 15 residues. CDR3 coding DNA: TGCGCCAGCAGCCAGACAGGGTCAACTAATGAAAAACTGTTTTTT. Protein sequence: CASSQTGSTNEKLFF.